The rows below give T cell receptor beta chains drawn from one sample of a study of Ad26.COV2.S vaccination and SARS-CoV-2 variants. The method was immunoSEQ multiplex PCR; TCRdb's version includes in-frame clones alone and lacks a portion of them. Among roughly 320,000 clones listed, more than 75% were seen once. Sample: peripheral blood, taken in a trial of Ad26.COV2.S vaccine versus placebo. All receptors come from a person aged 18-60 years who received the Ad26.COV2.S COVID-19 vaccine or a placebo. The conserved cysteine and the conserved F or W are not part of the CDR3 here. Fields, in order: V gene, D gene, clone size, J gene, CDR3 protein. A D gene is named only where the DNA matches it firmly. Expanded clones get a size class; other rows say once, few or many, or leave the size out.

TRBV27,.,.,TRBJ2-7,ASSRTGEDGEQY
TRBV5-4,.,.,TRBJ1-2,ASSFGRERMSYGYT
TRBV19,TRBD1,.,TRBJ1-6,ASEGGTANSPLH
TRBV7-7,.,.,TRBJ2-3,ASSLLGRSTDTQY
TRBV7-2,.,once,TRBJ1-5,ASSSGRGRGNQPQH
TRBV19,TRBD1,.,TRBJ1-5,ASSIRDRNQPQH
TRBV11-3,.,.,TRBJ1-5,ASSRQIRVGQPQH
TRBV7-2,.,.,TRBJ1-3,ASSLSQTPSSGNTIY
TRBV29-1,.,.,TRBJ1-5,SVVETNSNQPQH
TRBV18,.,.,TRBJ2-1,ASSPSTGSSYNEQF
TRBV7-6,TRBD1,.,TRBJ2-2,ASSPQGLLFRELF